These 30 T cell receptor beta chains originate from one sample sequenced in a study of CD8 T cells in Susac syndrome. The authors reverse transcribed roughly 0.5 to 1 ug RNA with random hexamers. TCRdb used MiXCR to reprocess the immunoSEQ multiplex PCR reads, holding one entry per CDR3 protein. The sample gives about 240,000 distinct CDR3 sequences, 95% to 97% of which show up once; about 0.095% is in the top ten. The sequenced sample was CD4+ T cells from PBMCs. The receptor source for this set is a human donor with Susac syndrome.

CDR3 residues: CASSQDLEQYF. The DNA of the CDR3 is TGCGCCAGCAGCCAAGACTTGGAGCAGTACTTC. The chain uses TRBV4-1 and TRBJ2-7; no clear D. Germline V CDR1 and CDR2: MGHRA, YSYEKL. This CDR3 contains 11 residues. Deletions cut 0 bases from V and 7 bases from J, with 4 bases between.

V gene TRBV15 combines with J gene TRBJ1-2; maybe TRBD1 (5 bases). The germline gives CDR1 LNHNV, CDR2 YYDKDF (reference sequence). CDR3 length: 13 residues. Trimming removed 2 bases at V and 5 bases at J, with 9 bases between. CDR3 DNA sequence: TGTGCCACCAGCAGACGACAGCTTTATGGCTACACCTTC. Amino acids: CATSRRQLYGYTF.

The chain combines TRBV5-1 with TRBJ2-1; a weak D match, TRBD2 (6 bases). The germline CDR1 and CDR2 sequences are SGHRS and YFSETQ. This CDR3 contains 15 residues. Trimming removed 0 bases from V and 1 base from J, with 8 bases in between. CDR3 sequence: CASSLVSGSYNEQFF. The CDR3 nucleotides read TGCGCCAGCAGCTTGGTTAGCGGTTCCTACAATGAGCAGTTCTTC. The whole variable domain, filled in from reference TRBV5-1 and TRBJ2-1, reads KAGVTQTPRYLIKTRGQQVTLSCSPISGHRSVSWYQQTPGQGLQFLFEYFSETQRNKGNFPGRFSGRQFSNSRSEMNVSTLELGDSALYLCASSLVSGSYNEQFFGPGTRLTVL.

The CDR3 region is CASSLAPGGTHLPYEQYF. The DNA of the CDR3 is TGTGCCAGCAGCTTGGCGCCCGGCGGGACCCACCTACCCTACGAGCAGTACTTC. The chain is built from TRBV5-4 and TRBJ2-7; possible D gene TRBD2, 6 bases. Per the germline V gene, CDR1 is SGHNT and CDR2 is YYREEE (reference sequence). With 0 bases removed from V and 2 bases from J, the gap between germline ends came to 21 bases. The CDR3 has 18 amino acids.

The rearrangement links TRBV7-3 to TRBJ2-2; either TRBD1 or TRBD2 may fit D (6 bases each). CDR1 and CDR2 (germline): SGHTA, FQGTGA. CDR3 length: 16 amino acids. Between the trimmed V and J ends, which lost 5 bases and 2 bases, there was a span of 15 bases. The CDR3 sequence: CASSRGTTVNTGELFF. The CDR3 DNA reads TGTGCCAGCAGCCGCGGGACAACCGTTAACACCGGGGAGCTGTTTTTT.

The J gene is TRBJ2-5, the V gene TRBV27; D call uncertain. V was clipped by 3 bases and J by 4 bases, with 9 bases between them. Germline CDR1 and CDR2: MNHEY and SMNVEV (reference sequence). CDR3 length equals 13 residues. The CDR3 reads CASSLRRRETQYF. The CDR3 bases are TGTGCCAGCAGTTTGAGAAGGAGAGAGACCCAGTACTTC.

The V gene is TRBV16, the J gene TRBJ1-5; D unresolved. The germline V gene encodes CDR1 KGHSY and CDR2 FQNENV. The CDR3 contains 12 residues. With 4 bases removed from V and 7 bases from J, the gap between germline ends came to 8 bases. CDR3 loop: CASSPRSQPQHF. Here the CDR3 DNA reads TGTGCCAGCAGCCCCCGCTCACAGCCCCAGCATTTT.

The chain employs TRBV9 and TRBJ2-5; D unresolved. Germline CDR1 and CDR2: SGDLS and YYNGEE. Trimming stripped 0 bases from V and 9 bases from J, with 12 bases between. The CDR3 sequence is 13 residues long. CDR3 nucleotide sequence: TGTGCCAGCAGCGTAGGGTCGGCGGCGGCCCAGTACTTC. Protein: CASSVGSAAAQYF.

This chain uses TRBV24-1 with TRBJ1-2, with 7 bases that match TRBD1. The CDR3 runs 14 residues. Germline CDR1 and CDR2: KGHDR and SFDVKD. V shed 3 bases, J shed 6 bases, and the junction held 6 bases outside the gene matches. The CDR3 DNA follows: TGTGCCACCAGTGATCGGGGACAGTTAGATGGCTACACCTTC. It encodes CATSDRGQLDGYTF.

The rearrangement links TRBV15 to TRBJ1-4, with a possible D match to TRBD1 (5 bases). Per germline, CDR1 LNHNV and CDR2 YYDKDF (reference sequence). Trimming shortened V by 0 bases and J by 7 bases, and 9 bases separated the two germline ends. The CDR3 spans 14 residues. CDR3 sequence: CATSRDVGGEKLFF. CDR3 DNA sequence: TGTGCCACCAGCAGAGATGTGGGGGGTGAAAAACTGTTTTTT.

V usage is TRBV29-1 and J usage is TRBJ2-3; D may be TRBD2 (6 bases). Between the trimmed V and J ends, which lost 2 bases and 2 bases, there was a span of 11 bases. The CDR3 sequence is 14 residues long. Germline V lookup: CDR1 SQVTM, CDR2 ANQGSEA. CDR3 protein: CSVERGGTTDTQYF. The CDR3 nucleotides read TGCAGCGTTGAAAGGGGAGGCACCACAGATACGCAGTATTTT.

The genes are TRBV9 and TRBJ1-1, with 7 bases identical to TRBD1. CDR1 and CDR2 from the germline V gene are SGDLS and YYNGEE. This CDR3 spans 15 amino acids. After removal of 4 bases from V and 5 bases from J, the junction contained 11 bases not matched to a gene. The CDR3, as DNA: TGTGCCAGCAGCCGAGACAGGGTCTCTAGGACTGAAGCTTTCTTT. Translated, it gives CASSRDRVSRTEAFF.

This clonotype occurred once. The V call is TRBV5-1, the J call TRBJ2-4; D is undetermined. This CDR3 contains 14 residues. Germline V lookup: CDR1 SGHRS, CDR2 YFSETQ. V was pared by 4 bases and J by 4 bases, with 12 bases between. In DNA, the CDR3 is TGCGCCAGCAGCCCAGTCCCCCCTAAAAACATTCAGTACTTC. Encoded protein: CASSPVPPKNIQYF. The whole variable domain, filled in from reference TRBV5-1 and TRBJ2-4, reads KAGVTQTPRYLIKTRGQQVTLSCSPISGHRSVSWYQQTPGQGLQFLFEYFSETQRNKGNFPGRFSGRQFSNSRSEMNVSTLELGDSALYLCASSPVPPKNIQYFGAGTRLSVL.

This chain uses TRBV5-4 with TRBJ2-3; 9 nucleotides match TRBD2. V trimming: 4 bases; J trimming: 0 bases; junction bases outside the gene matches: 6. CDR3 size: 16 residues. Germline V gives CDR1 SGHNT, CDR2 YYREEE (reference sequence). CDR3 sequence reads: CASSPVLAGSTDTQYF. CDR3 bases: TGTGCCAGCAGCCCCGTGCTAGCGGGGAGCACAGATACGCAGTATTTT. The whole variable domain, remainder taken from reference TRBV5-4 and TRBJ2-3, is ETGVTQSPTHLIKTRGQQVTLRCSSQSGHNTVSWYQQALGQGPQFIFQYYREEENGRGNFPPRFSGLQFPNYSSELNVNALELDDSALYLCASSPVLAGSTDTQYFGPGTRLTVL.

The genes are TRBV24-1 and TRBJ1-2; D possibly corresponds to TRBD1 (6 bases). CDR3 length: 14 amino acids. Germline-derived CDR1 and CDR2 are KGHDR and SFDVKD. Trimming cost V 1 base and J 8 bases, with 13 bases left between them. CDR3 in DNA: TGTGCCACCAGTGATTTTCAGGGGATGGACGGCTACACCTTC. Amino acids: CATSDFQGMDGYTF.

The CDR3 DNA reads as TGTGCCAGCAGCCATAGGGGACAGGGGGCTTACGAGCAGTACTTC. Its translation is CASSHRGQGAYEQYF. V usage is TRBV28 and J usage is TRBJ2-7, with 12 bases aligning to TRBD1. The CDR3 runs 15 residues. Germline V gives CDR1 MDHEN, CDR2 SYDVKM. The ends lost 6 bases at V and 4 bases at J; junction bases unmatched: 7.

This clonotype was detected only once. The chain has TRBV29-1 and TRBJ2-7, with TRBD1 as a possible D gene (5 bases). Germline CDR1 is SQVTM and CDR2 is ANQGSEA. The V gene lost 8 bases and the J gene lost 2 bases, with 10 bases spanning the gap. The CDR3 runs to 11 residues. The CDR3 DNA sequence: TGCAGCCACAGGATTACCTACGAGCAGTACTTC. Translation gives CSHRITYEQYF.

V usage is TRBV5-4 and J usage is TRBJ2-5; 10 nucleotides agree with TRBD2. This CDR3 is 16 amino acids long. Germline loops: CDR1 SGHNT, CDR2 YYREEE (reference sequence). The V gene end was trimmed by 2 bases and the J gene end by 3 bases; junction bases not matched to a gene: 7. The CDR3 DNA reads TGTGCCAGCAGCTTCGGGCTAGCGGGAGTGGAAGAGACCCAGTACTTC. This encodes CASSFGLAGVEETQYF.

This chain links TRBV20-1 with TRBJ2-5, with TRBD1 identical over 7 bases. This CDR3 spans 13 amino acids. The V and J ends lost 3 bases and 5 bases, in that order; junction bases with no gene match: 6. In germline, CDR1 is DFQATT, CDR2 SNEGSKA (reference sequence). The CDR3 nucleotides are TGCAGTGCTAGTGACAGGGCGTGGGAGACCCAGTACTTC. It yields the protein CSASDRAWETQYF.

The V gene is TRBV14, the J gene TRBJ2-7, with 7 positions matching TRBD1. The CDR3 length is 13 residues. Germline V gene lookup returns CDR1 SGHDN and CDR2 FVKESK. J gave up 10 bases and V 0 bases, and 6 bases lay outside the gene matches. CDR3 region: CASSQDLGQLQYF. CDR3 coding DNA: TGTGCCAGCAGCCAAGATTTGGGACAGCTCCAGTACTTC.

The chain has TRBV5-1 and TRBJ1-1, with a tentative D call TRBD1 (6 bases). This CDR3 is 15 amino acids long. V was shortened by 0 bases and J by 0 bases, with 9 bases between the two germline ends. The germline CDR1 and CDR2 sequences are SGHRS and YFSETQ. For the CDR3, the DNA is TGCGCCAGCAGCTTGGTTCGGGGGCTGAACACTGAAGCTTTCTTT. Translation gives CASSLVRGLNTEAFF.

This chain uses TRBV20-1 with TRBJ2-1, with 10 bases that match TRBD2. Germline V gene sequence: CDR1 DFQATT, CDR2 SNEGSKA (reference sequence). After removal of 6 bases from V and 7 bases from J, the junction contained 15 bases not matched to a gene. The CDR3 contains 16 residues. The DNA of the CDR3 is TGCAGTGCCCCGACCCCAGCGGGAGGGCCAAGGAATGAGCAGTTCTTC. It is translated as CSAPTPAGGPRNEQFF.

The rearrangement links TRBV20-1 to TRBJ1-2; 9 bases align to TRBD1. Per the germline V gene, CDR1 is DFQATT and CDR2 is SNEGSKA (reference sequence). The CDR3 loop spans 14 amino acids. V was pared by 6 bases and J by 8 bases, with 13 bases of the junction left unmatched. This CDR3 reads CSAHSGTGIRGYTF. The CDR3 DNA is TGCAGTGCCCATTCCGGGACAGGGATCAGAGGCTACACCTTC.

This clonotype was found once. The chain recombines TRBV7-9 with TRBJ2-2, with TRBD1 matching 7 bases. CDR1 is SEHNR, CDR2 FQNEAQ, per germline (reference sequence). V trimming: 3 bases; J trimming: 3 bases; junction bases outside the gene matches: 4. The CDR3 extends over 15 amino acids. CDR3 coding DNA: TGTGCCAGCAGCTTGACAGGGCGTCACACCGGGGAGCTGTTTTTT. Translation gives CASSLTGRHTGELFF.

The V call is TRBV12-3 or TRBV12-4, the J call TRBJ1-1; maybe TRBD1 (6 bases). The CDR3 runs 14 residues. With 7 bases removed from V and 0 bases from J, the gap between germline ends came to 12 bases. CDR3 sequence: CASKRGEMNTEAFF. In nucleotides, the CDR3 is TGTGCCAGCAAAAGGGGGGAGATGAACACTGAAGCTTTCTTT.

The gene calls are TRBV29-1 and TRBJ1-1; 7 bases agree with TRBD1. Germline V gene data show CDR1 as SQVTM and CDR2 as ANQGSEA. Germline trimming cut 8 bases from V and 4 bases from J; bases unmatched to any gene: 16. The CDR3 runs to 15 residues. The CDR3 sequence is CSLGIRQGWTTEAFF. For the CDR3, the DNA is TGCAGCCTCGGGATCAGACAGGGATGGACCACTGAAGCTTTCTTT.

J is TRBJ2-7 and V is TRBV4-2; D not certain. Trimming cost V 2 bases and J 3 bases, with 20 bases left between them. The CDR3 is made up of 17 amino acids. Germline CDR1 reads LGHNA; CDR2 reads YNFKEQ. The CDR3 region is CASSQPGRVRPYYEQYF. The CDR3 DNA is TGTGCCAGCAGCCAACCCGGAAGGGTCCGCCCCTACTACGAGCAGTACTTC.

DNA for the CDR3: TGTGCCTGGGTGCGAATGAACACTGAAGCTTTCTTT. This gives the protein CAWVRMNTEAFF. The genes are TRBV30 and TRBJ1-1; D gene uncertain. CDR1 and CDR2 (germline): GTSNPN, SVGIG (reference sequence). V gave up 5 bases and J gave up 0 bases, with 7 bases separating them. This CDR3 is 12 amino acids long. Supplemented by reference TRBV30 and TRBJ1-1, the full variable domain reads SQTIHQWPATLVQPVGSPLSLECTVEGTSNPNLYWYRQAAGRGLQLLFYSVGIGQISSEVPQNLSASRPQDRQFILSSKKLLLSDSGFYLCAWVRMNTEAFFGQGTRLTVV.

The rearrangement links TRBV29-1 to TRBJ1-2; D is perhaps TRBD1 (5 bases). Trimming stripped 4 bases from V and 1 base from J, with 10 bases between. The CDR3 covers 13 residues. Germline CDR1 and CDR2: SQVTM and ANQGSEA. This CDR3 is CSVVTAFNYGYTF. The CDR3 DNA reads as TGCAGCGTTGTGACAGCCTTTAACTATGGCTACACCTTC.

The chain couples TRBV20-1 to TRBJ1-1, with TRBD1 matching over 7 bases. V was pared by 1 base and J by 2 bases, with 1 base of the junction left unmatched. This CDR3 comprises 13 residues. CDR1 and CDR2 from the germline V gene are DFQATT and SNEGSKA (reference sequence). CDR3 protein: CSARAGGNTEAFF. For the CDR3, the DNA is TGCAGTGCTAGAGCAGGGGGAAACACTGAAGCTTTCTTT.